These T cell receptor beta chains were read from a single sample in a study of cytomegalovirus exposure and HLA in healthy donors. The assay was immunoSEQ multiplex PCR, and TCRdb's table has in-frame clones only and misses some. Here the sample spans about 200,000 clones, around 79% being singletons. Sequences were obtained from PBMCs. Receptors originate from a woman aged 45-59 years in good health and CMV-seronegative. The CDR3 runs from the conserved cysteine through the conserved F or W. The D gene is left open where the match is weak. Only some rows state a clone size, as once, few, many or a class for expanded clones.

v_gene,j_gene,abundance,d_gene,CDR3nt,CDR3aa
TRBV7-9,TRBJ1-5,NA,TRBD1,TGTGCCAGCAGCCGTACAGGGGAAGGACAGCCCCAGCATTTT,CASSRTGEGQPQHF
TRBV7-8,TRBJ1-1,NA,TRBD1,TGTGCCAGCAGCTTAGTTCCAGGGGGCGCGTGGGTAACTGAAGCTTTCTTT,CASSLVPGGAWVTEAFF
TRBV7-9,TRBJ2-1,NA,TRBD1,TGTGCCAGCAGCTTGGGGGGGACAGGGGTCAGGAATGAGCAGTTCTTC,CASSLGGTGVRNEQFF
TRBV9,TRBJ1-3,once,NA,TGTGCCAGCAGCGTAGGTGACAGCCTCTCTGGAAACACCATATATTTT,CASSVGDSLSGNTIYF
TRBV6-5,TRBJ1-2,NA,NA,TGTGCCAGCAGTTACGCCGCCGGCGGGGGAGGGTATGGCTACACCTTC,CASSYAAGGGGYGYTF
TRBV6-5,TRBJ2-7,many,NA,TGTGCCAGCAGTTACTCGAGGATTAGCTCCTACGAGCAGTACTTC,CASSYSRISSYEQYF
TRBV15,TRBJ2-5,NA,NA,TGTGCCACCAGCAGAGGTGACACGAAAGAGACCCAGTACTTC,CATSRGDTKETQYF
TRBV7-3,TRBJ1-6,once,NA,TGTGCCAGCAGCGAGACAGGTCCATGGGCTTCACCCCTCCACTTT,CASSETGPWASPLHF
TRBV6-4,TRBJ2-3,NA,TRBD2,TGTGCCAGCAGTGACTCTGCTAGCGGGGGCACAGATACGCAGTATTTT,CASSDSASGGTDTQYF
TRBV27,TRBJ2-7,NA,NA,TGTGCCAGCAGTTTAAAGAGGAGATCCTACGAGCAGTACTTC,CASSLKRRSYEQYF
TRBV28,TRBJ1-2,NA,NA,TGTGCCAGCAGTCGACAGGTGGACTATGGCTACACCTTC,CASSRQVDYGYTF
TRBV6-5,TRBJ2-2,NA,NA,TGTGCCAGCAGTTGGGGGGTTTCAACCGGGGAGCTGTTTTTT,CASSWGVSTGELFF
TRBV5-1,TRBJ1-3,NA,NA,TGCGCCAGCAGCTTGATGGGGAGCTCTGGAAACACCATATATTTT,CASSLMGSSGNTIYF
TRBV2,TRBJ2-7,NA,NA,TGTGCCAGCAGCTTACAGGGAATTCAGTACTTC,CASSLQGIQYF
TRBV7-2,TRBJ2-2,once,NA,TGTGCCAGCAGCCCGCAGGGAACCGGGGAGCTGTTTTTT,CASSPQGTGELFF
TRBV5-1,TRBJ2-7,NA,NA,TGCGCCAGCAGCTTGGCCTCACAGGTTACCTACGAGCAGTACTTC,CASSLASQVTYEQYF
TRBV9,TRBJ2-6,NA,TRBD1,TGTGCCAGCAAAGACAGGGCGTCTGGGGCCAACGTCCTGACTTTC,CASKDRASGANVLTF
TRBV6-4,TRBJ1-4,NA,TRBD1,TGTGCCAGCAGTCCCACTTTAACCCGGGACAGATATTTTAATGAAAAACTGTTTTTT,CASSPTLTRDRYFNEKLFF
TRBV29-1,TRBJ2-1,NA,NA,TGCAGCGTTGAAGGAGGGGGGGTGGCGTACAATGAGCAGTTCTTC,CSVEGGGVAYNEQFF
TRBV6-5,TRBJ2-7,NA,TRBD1,TGTGCCAGCAGTAAGGGGACAGGCTCTTACTACGAGCAGTACTTC,CASSKGTGSYYEQYF
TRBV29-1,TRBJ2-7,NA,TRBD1,TGCAGCGTTGTGAAGGGGGCTTACGAGCAGTACTTC,CSVVKGAYEQYF
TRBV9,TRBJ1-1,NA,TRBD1,TGTGCCAGCAGCTCACGACAGGGCCCGAACACTGAAGCTTTCTTT,CASSSRQGPNTEAFF
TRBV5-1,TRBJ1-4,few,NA,TGCGCCAGCAGCCCCGGCGCGGGAGGAGGGGAAAAACTGTTTTTT,CASSPGAGGGEKLFF
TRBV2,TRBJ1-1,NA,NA,TGTGCCAGCAGCCCGGGGAGGGGGAACACTGAAGCTTTCTTT,CASSPGRGNTEAFF
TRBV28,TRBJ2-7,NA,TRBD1,TGTGCCAGCAGTGTCCACCCCGGGGACAGGGGTTACGAGCAGTACTTC,CASSVHPGDRGYEQYF
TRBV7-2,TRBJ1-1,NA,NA,TGTGCCAGCAGCTCTCTGGCGGATCGAGATGAAGCTTTCTTT,CASSSLADRDEAFF
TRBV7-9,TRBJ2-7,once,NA,TGTGCCAGCAGCTTCGGGACATCCACCTACGAGCAGTACTTC,CASSFGTSTYEQYF